This T cell receptor (beta chain) emerged from a study of cytomegalovirus exposure and HLA in healthy donors. With respect to this clone: Antigen unknown.

CDR1 is SGHVS and CDR2 is FQNEAQ in the germline V gene. The CDR3 contains 15 residues. Trimming cost V 1 base and J 7 bases; bases outside gene matches: 8. Study-wide results and caveats: One variant, a missense change in DCLRE1C, was linked in a later analysis to TCR beta V- and J-gene trimming. Common viral pathogens were later found to be apparently linked to several of the most significant clusters. Listed as cytomegalovirus-associated were roughly 180 TCR beta chains.

The PCR had 60 Vbeta and 13 Jbeta primers. The table came from immunoSEQ multiplex PCR; TCRdb's copy has only in-frame clones and leaves some out. Among some 190,000 clones listed, approximately 86% were seen once. Sequencing input: PBMCs. The chain recombines TRBV7-8 with TRBJ1-2, with TRBD1 matching 8 bases. This receptor was taken from a boy between 2 and 10 years old in good health and CMV-seronegative. The CDR3 coding sequence is TGTGCCAGCAGCTTAGGTCAGGGGGCGGCAATTGGCTACACCTTC. Its protein product is CASSLGQGAAIGYTF.